This T cell receptor (beta chain) was profiled in a study of a mutant IDH1 vaccine in newly diagnosed glioma. Study-wide context: Beginning 4-6 weeks after radiotherapy alone, or with temozolomide cycles, vaccination took place.

Turning to this clone: Its antigen remains unidentified.

Assay: immunoSEQ multiplex PCR; the TCRdb copy retains only in-frame clones and omits some. The data show approximately 60,000 clones, 85% to 90% seen once. Germline CDR1 SQVTM, CDR2 ANQGSEA. The CDR3 loop spans 14 amino acids. V was pared by 0 bases and J by 1 base, with 10 bases between. The time point was: week 5, during vaccination. What each vaccine dose contained was 300 ug of mutant IDH1 20-mer peptide, accompanied by topical imiquimod. The sample in question was PBMCs, obtained from a glioma patient whose treatment included an IDH1 peptide vaccine. This receptor was taken from a woman aged 35 to 49 with glioma. The chain couples TRBV29-1 to TRBJ2-7; D perhaps matches TRBD1 (5 bases). The CDR3: CSVEDPGISYEQYF. Written as DNA, the CDR3 is TGCAGCGTTGAAGATCCAGGGATATCCTACGAGCAGTACTTC.